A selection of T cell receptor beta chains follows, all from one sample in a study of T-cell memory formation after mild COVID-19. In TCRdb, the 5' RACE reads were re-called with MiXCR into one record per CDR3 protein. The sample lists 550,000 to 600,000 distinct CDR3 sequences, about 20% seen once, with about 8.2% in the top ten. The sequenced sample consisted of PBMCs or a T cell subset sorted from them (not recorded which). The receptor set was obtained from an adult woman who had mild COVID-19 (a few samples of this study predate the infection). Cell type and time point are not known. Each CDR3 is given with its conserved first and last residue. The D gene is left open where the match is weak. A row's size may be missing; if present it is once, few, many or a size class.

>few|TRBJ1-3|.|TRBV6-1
CASGLLSSGNTIYF
TGTGCCAGCGGACTTCTTTCGTCTGGAAACACCATATATTTT
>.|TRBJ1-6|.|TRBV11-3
CASSLTGANSPLHF
TGTGCCAGCAGCTTAACGGGGGCGAATTCACCCCTCCACTTT
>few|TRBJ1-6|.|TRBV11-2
CASSLGPRYNVHF
TGTGCCAGCAGCTTAGGTCCACGGTACAACGTCCACTTT
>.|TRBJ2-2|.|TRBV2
CASSPLGQKYGELFF
TGTGCCAGCAGCCCCCTAGGACAAAAATACGGGGAGCTGTTTTTT
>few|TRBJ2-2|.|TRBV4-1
CASAEGGADRELFF
TGCGCCAGCGCCGAGGGGGGGGCCGACCGGGAGCTGTTTTTT
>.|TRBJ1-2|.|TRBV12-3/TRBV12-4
CASSQGQANYGYTF
TGTGCCAGCAGTCAGGGGCAGGCTAACTATGGCTACACCTTC
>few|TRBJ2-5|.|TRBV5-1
CATRASGETQYF
TGCGCCACCCGCGCGTCGGGAGAGACCCAGTACTTC
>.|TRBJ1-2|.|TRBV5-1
CASSLEAGDHGYTF
TGCGCCAGCAGCCTTGAAGCGGGGGATCATGGCTACACCTTC
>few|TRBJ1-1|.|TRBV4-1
CASSPHGGRGNTEAFF
TGCGCCAGCAGCCCCCATGGAGGGCGGGGCAACACTGAAGCTTTCTTT
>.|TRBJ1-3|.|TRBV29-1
CSVEYSGGNTIYF
TGCAGCGTTGAGTATAGCGGTGGAAACACCATATATTTT
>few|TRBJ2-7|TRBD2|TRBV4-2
CASSQDLAGGPSYEQYF
TGTGCCAGCAGCCAAGATTTGGCGGGAGGCCCCTCCTACGAGCAGTACTTC
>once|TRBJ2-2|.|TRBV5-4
CASSLSVWDDAGELFF
TGTGCCAGCAGCCTTTCAGTGTGGGACGACGCCGGGGAGCTGTTTTTT
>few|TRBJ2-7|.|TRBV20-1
CSARDWARGDPYEQYF
TGCAGTGCTAGAGATTGGGCCAGGGGGGACCCCTACGAGCAGTACTTC
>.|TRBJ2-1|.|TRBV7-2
CASSLAKFF
TGTGCCAGCAGCTTAGCCAAGTTCTTC
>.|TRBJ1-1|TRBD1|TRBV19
CASSIRQGRTEAFF
TGTGCCAGTAGTATCCGACAGGGCAGGACTGAAGCTTTCTTT
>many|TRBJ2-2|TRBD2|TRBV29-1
CSVTSGSSGELFF
TGCAGCGTCACTAGCGGGAGTTCCGGGGAGCTGTTTTTT
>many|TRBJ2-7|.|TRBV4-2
CASSQAGVSNSYEQYF
TGTGCCAGCAGCCAAGCCGGGGTCTCAAATTCCTACGAGCAGTACTTC
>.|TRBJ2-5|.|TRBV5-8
CASSIPHGAGETQYF
TGTGCCAGCAGCATCCCCCATGGGGCCGGGGAGACCCAGTACTTC
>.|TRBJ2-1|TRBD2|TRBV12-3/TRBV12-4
CASSLSSSGRPNEQFF
TGTGCCAGCAGTTTAAGCTCTAGCGGGAGGCCCAATGAGCAGTTCTTC
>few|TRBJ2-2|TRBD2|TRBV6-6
CASSSAGGLGFYTGELFF
TGTGCCAGCAGTTCCGCGGGGGGGCTTGGGTTCTACACCGGGGAGCTGTTTTTT
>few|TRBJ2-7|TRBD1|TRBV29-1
CSVAGTGEQYF
TGCAGCGTTGCTGGGACAGGAGAGCAGTACTTC
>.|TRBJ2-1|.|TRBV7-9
CASSSGPQSSVSYNEQFF
TGTGCCAGCAGCTCCGGACCCCAGAGCTCCGTCTCCTACAATGAGCAGTTCTTC
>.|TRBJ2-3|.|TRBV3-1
CASSPRQITDTQYF
TGTGCCAGCAGCCCAAGACAGATCACAGATACGCAGTATTTT
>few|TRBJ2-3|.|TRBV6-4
CASATIGGTDTQYF
TGTGCCAGTGCGACAATCGGGGGCACAGATACGCAGTATTTT
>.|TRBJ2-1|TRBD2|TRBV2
CASSSLTPLASGNVNHEQFF
TGTGCCAGCAGCAGTCTCACCCCCCTGGCTAGCGGAAACGTCAACCATGAGCAGTTCTTC
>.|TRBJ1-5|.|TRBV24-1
CATSDLLGDQPQHF
TGTGCCACCAGTGATTTGCTCGGCGATCAGCCCCAGCATTTT
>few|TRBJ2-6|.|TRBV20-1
CSASIGGPGANVLTF
TGCAGTGCTTCGATCGGGGGCCCAGGGGCCAACGTCCTGACTTTC
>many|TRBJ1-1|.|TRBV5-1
CASSLTNTEAFF
TGTGCCAGCTCACTTACGAACACTGAAGCTTTCTTT
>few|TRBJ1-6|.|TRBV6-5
CASSYRRGNSPLHF
TGTGCCAGCAGTTACAGAAGGGGGAATTCACCCCTCCACTTT
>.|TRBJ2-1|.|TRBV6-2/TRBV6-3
CASSYFVGRNEQFF
TGTGCCAGCAGTTACTTTGTGGGCCGGAATGAGCAGTTCTTC
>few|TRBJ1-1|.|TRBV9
CASSAHPREGRRAEAFF
TGTGCCAGCAGCGCCCACCCCAGGGAGGGGCGACGGGCGGAAGCTTTCTTT
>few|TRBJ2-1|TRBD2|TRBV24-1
CATAGGRAVDWVYNEQFF
TGTGCCACCGCCGGCGGGAGGGCCGTCGATTGGGTTTACAATGAGCAGTTCTTC
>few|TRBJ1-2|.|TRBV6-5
CASSYWADANYGYTF
TGTGCCAGCAGTTACTGGGCAGACGCTAACTATGGCTACACCTTC
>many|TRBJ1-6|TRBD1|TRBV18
CASPERDRISSPLHF
TGTGCCAGCCCTGAAAGGGACAGGATATCGTCACCCCTCCACTTT
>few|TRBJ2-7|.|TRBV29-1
CSVVWPGDYEQYF
TGCAGCGTTGTATGGCCAGGGGACTACGAGCAGTACTTC
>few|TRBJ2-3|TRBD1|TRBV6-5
CASTPVGAGGSTDTQYF
TGTGCCAGCACTCCGGTCGGCGCAGGGGGAAGCACAGATACGCAGTATTTT
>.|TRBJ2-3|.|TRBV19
CASSIWGSSTDTQYF
TGTGCCAGTAGTATTTGGGGGTCTAGCACAGATACGCAGTATTTT
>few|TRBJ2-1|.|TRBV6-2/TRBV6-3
CASSTPGLGGGHNEQFF
TGTGCCAGCAGTACCCCTGGTCTAGGAGGGGGCCACAATGAGCAGTTCTTC
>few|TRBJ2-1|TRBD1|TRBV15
CATSRETTGWNEQFF
TGTGCCACCAGCAGAGAGACGACAGGGTGGAATGAGCAGTTCTTC
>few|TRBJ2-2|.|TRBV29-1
CSVYGTENTGELFF
TGCAGCGTCTATGGTACGGAGAACACCGGGGAGCTGTTTTTT
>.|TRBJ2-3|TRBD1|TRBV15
CATSRDLAQGADTQYF
TGTGCCACCAGCAGAGATCTTGCACAGGGGGCAGATACGCAGTATTTT
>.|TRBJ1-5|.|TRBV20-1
CSARDYPGNQPQHF
TGCAGTGCTAGAGATTATCCTGGCAATCAGCCCCAGCATTTT
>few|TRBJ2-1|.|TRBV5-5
CASSIGTLGEQFF
TGTGCCAGCAGCATCGGGACTTTGGGTGAGCAGTTCTTC
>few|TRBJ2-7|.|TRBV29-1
CSVEDRRGTYEQYF
TGCAGCGTTGAAGATCGGCGAGGTACCTACGAGCAGTACTTC
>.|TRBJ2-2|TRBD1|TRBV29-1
CSVGTGGPGELFF
TGCAGCGTTGGTACAGGGGGCCCCGGGGAGCTGTTTTTT
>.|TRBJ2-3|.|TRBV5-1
CASSPRQSSGDTQYF
TGCGCCAGCAGCCCCAGACAGAGCTCAGGGGATACGCAGTATTTT
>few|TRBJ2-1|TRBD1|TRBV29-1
CSTARAGGTYNEQFF
TGCAGCACCGCTCGGGCAGGGGGAACCTACAATGAGCAGTTCTTC
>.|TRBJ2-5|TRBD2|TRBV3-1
CASSHTSGGPQETQYF
TGTGCCAGCAGCCACACTAGCGGGGGACCACAAGAGACCCAGTACTTC
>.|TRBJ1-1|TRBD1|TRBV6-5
CASRIDRGRITEAFF
TGTGCCAGCAGAATTGACAGGGGTCGGATCACTGAAGCTTTCTTT
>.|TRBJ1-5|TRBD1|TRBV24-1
CATSDSGQGNNQPQHF
TGTGCCACCAGTGATTCGGGACAGGGAAACAATCAGCCCCAGCATTTT
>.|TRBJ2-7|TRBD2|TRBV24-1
CATSDSRSSGRDSYEQYF
TGTGCCACCAGTGACTCGCGAAGCAGCGGGAGGGACTCCTACGAGCAGTACTTC
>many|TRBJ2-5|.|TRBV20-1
CSARGSPDLGPQETQYF
TGCAGTGCTAGAGGTTCCCCGGACTTAGGCCCACAAGAGACCCAGTACTTC
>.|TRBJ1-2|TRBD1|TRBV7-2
CASSLGQAPRYGYTF
TGTGCCAGCAGCCTGGGACAGGCCCCTAGGTATGGCTACACCTTC
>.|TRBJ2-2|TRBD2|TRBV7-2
CASSLGASGNTGELFF
TGTGCCAGCAGCTTAGGGGCTAGCGGGAACACCGGGGAGCTGTTTTTT
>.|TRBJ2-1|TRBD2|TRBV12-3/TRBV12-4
CASSWRGGSINEQFF
TGTGCCAGCAGTTGGCGGGGCGGGAGTATCAATGAGCAGTTCTTC